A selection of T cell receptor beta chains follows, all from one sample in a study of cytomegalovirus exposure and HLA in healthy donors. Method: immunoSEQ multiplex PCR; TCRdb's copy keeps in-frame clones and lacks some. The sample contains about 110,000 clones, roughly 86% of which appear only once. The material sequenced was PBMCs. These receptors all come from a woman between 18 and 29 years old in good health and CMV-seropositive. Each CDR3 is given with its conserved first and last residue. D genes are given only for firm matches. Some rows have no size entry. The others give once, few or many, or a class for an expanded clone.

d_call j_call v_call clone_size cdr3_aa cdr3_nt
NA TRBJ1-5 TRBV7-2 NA CASSFGSNQPQHF TGTGCCAGCAGCTTTGGCAGCAATCAGCCCCAGCATTTT
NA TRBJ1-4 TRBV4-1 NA CASSQDQAGMGKLFF TGCGCCAGCAGCCAAGATCAAGCGGGGATGGGGAAACTGTTTTTT
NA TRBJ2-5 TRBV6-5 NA CASSYTQGLLETQYF TGTGCCAGCAGTTATACGCAGGGTTTATTGGAGACCCAGTACTTC
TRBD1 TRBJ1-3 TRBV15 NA CATSRDYRGLGNTIYF TGTGCCACCAGCAGAGATTACAGGGGGCTAGGAAACACCATATATTTT
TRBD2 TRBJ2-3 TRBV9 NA CASSVVGTRYTDTQYF TGTGCCAGCAGCGTAGTTGGGACTAGATACACAGATACGCAGTATTTT
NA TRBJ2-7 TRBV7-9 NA CASSPGLVISSYEQYF TGTGCCAGCAGCCCAGGGCTAGTCATTAGCTCCTACGAGCAGTACTTC
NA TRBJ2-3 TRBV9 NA CASSLRAADTQYF TGTGCCAGCAGCCTACGAGCGGCAGATACGCAGTATTTT
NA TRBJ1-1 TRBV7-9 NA CASSLNRDSSEAFF TGTGCCAGCAGCCTAAACAGGGATTCGAGTGAAGCTTTCTTT
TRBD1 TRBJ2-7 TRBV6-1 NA CASSENRGREQYF TGTGCCAGCAGTGAAAACAGGGGGCGTGAGCAGTACTTC
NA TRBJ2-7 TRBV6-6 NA CASSPSFSSYEQYF TGTGCCAGCAGCCCCAGTTTCAGCTCCTACGAGCAGTACTTC
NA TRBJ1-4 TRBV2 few CASNTDSIGEKLFF TGTGCCAGCAATACGGACAGCATAGGAGAAAAACTGTTTTTT
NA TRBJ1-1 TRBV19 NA CASSARGLTGNTEAFF TGTGCCAGTAGTGCACGAGGCCTGACAGGGAACACTGAAGCTTTCTTT
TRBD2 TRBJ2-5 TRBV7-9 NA CASSWTSRGKETQYF TGTGCCAGCAGCTGGACTAGTCGGGGGAAAGAGACCCAGTACTTC
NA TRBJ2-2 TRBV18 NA CASSPKGQDTGELFF TGTGCCAGCTCACCAAAGGGGCAGGACACCGGGGAGCTGTTTTTT
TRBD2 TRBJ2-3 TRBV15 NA CATSREPVMTSGSTDTQYF TGTGCCACCAGCAGAGAACCGGTAATGACTAGCGGGAGCACAGATACGCAGTATTTT
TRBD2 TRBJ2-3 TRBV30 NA CAWSSGLAGGPDTQYF TGTGCCTGGAGTTCGGGACTAGCGGGAGGGCCAGATACGCAGTATTTT
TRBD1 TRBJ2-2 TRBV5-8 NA CASSLQWTGINTGELFF TGTGCCAGCAGCTTGCAATGGACAGGGATTAACACCGGGGAGCTGTTTTTT
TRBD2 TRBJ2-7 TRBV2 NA CASSESFEGLRYEQYF TGTGCCAGCAGTGAAAGTTTCGAGGGACTAAGGTACGAGCAGTACTTC
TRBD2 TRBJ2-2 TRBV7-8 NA CASSLRTSSTNTGELFF TGTGCCAGCAGCTTGCGGACTAGCAGTACGAACACCGGGGAGCTGTTTTTT
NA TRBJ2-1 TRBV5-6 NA CASSHRAAGKIYNEQFF TGTGCCAGCAGCCACCGCGCGGCAGGGAAAATCTACAATGAGCAGTTCTTC
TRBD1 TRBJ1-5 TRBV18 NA CASSTGTGGAWQPQHF TGTGCCAGCTCCACCGGGACAGGGGGCGCGTGGCAGCCCCAGCATTTT
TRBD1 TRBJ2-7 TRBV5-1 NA CASSLGDSNEQYF TGCGCCAGCAGCTTAGGGGACAGCAACGAGCAGTACTTC
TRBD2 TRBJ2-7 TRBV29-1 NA CSVSGTSYEQYF TGCAGCGTGAGCGGGACTTCCTACGAGCAGTACTTC
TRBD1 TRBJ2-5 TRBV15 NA CATSRAGGSETQYF TGTGCCACCAGCAGAGCAGGGGGCTCGGAGACCCAGTACTTC
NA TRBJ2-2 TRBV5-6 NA CASSSPGTPNTGELFF TGTGCCAGCAGCTCACCCGGGACACCGAACACCGGGGAGCTGTTTTTT
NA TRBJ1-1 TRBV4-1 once CASSQDDRNTEAFF TGCGCCAGCAGCCAAGACGACAGGAACACTGAAGCTTTCTTT
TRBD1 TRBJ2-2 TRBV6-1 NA CASVRGQGNTGELFF TGTGCCAGCGTGAGGGGACAGGGCAACACCGGGGAGCTGTTTTTT
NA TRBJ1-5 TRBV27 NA CASSLGRVQPQHF TGTGCCAGCAGTTTAGGCAGGGTTCAGCCCCAGCATTTT
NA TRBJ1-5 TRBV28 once CASSLIGQNNQPQHF TGTGCCAGCAGTTTGATTGGTCAGAACAATCAGCCCCAGCATTTT
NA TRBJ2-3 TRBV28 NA CASISEGSTDTQYF TGTGCCAGCATCTCGGAGGGTTCCACAGATACGCAGTATTTT
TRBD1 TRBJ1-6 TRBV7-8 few CASSSGQRLGSPLHF TGTGCCAGCAGCTCGGGACAGCGCCTTGGTTCACCCCTCCACTTT
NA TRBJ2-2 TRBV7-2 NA CASSLTTGIGTGELFF TGTGCCAGCAGCTTAACCACAGGGATTGGGACCGGGGAGCTGTTTTTT
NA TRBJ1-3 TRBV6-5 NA CASSARGGNTIYF TGTGCCAGCAGTGCCCGGGGGGGAAACACCATATATTTT
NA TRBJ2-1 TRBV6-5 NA CASSYGQGHNEQFF TGTGCCAGCAGTTACGGGCAGGGCCACAATGAGCAGTTCTTC
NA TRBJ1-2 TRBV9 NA CASSPGLDNYGYTF TGTGCCAGCAGCCCAGGGTTAGATAACTATGGCTACACCTTC
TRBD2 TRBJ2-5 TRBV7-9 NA CASSLARRGVETQYF TGTGCCAGCAGCTTAGCGCGGCGGGGGGTGGAGACCCAGTACTTC
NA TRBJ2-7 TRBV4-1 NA CASSQGQAYEQYF TGCGCCAGCAGCCAAGGGCAGGCCTACGAGCAGTACTTC
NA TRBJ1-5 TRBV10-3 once CAITSGREEPQHF TGTGCCATCACCTCCGGGAGGGAAGAGCCCCAGCATTTT
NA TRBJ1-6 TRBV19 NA CASSTWTLGINSPLHF TGTGCCAGTAGTACCTGGACATTGGGTATAAATTCACCCCTCCACTTT
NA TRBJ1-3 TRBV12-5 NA CASGPHEQAWGTIYF TGTGCTAGTGGTCCGCACGAACAGGCCTGGGGCACCATATATTTT
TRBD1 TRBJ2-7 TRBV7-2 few CASSQRTGGSSYEQYF TGTGCCAGCAGCCAGAGGACAGGGGGGAGTTCCTACGAGCAGTACTTC
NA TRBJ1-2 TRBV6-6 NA CASSFLHRVFNYGYTF TGTGCCAGCAGTTTTTTACACAGGGTTTTCAACTATGGCTACACCTTC
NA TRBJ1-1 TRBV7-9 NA CASSKEGGGEAFF TGTGCCAGCTCTAAAGAGGGTGGGGGCGAAGCTTTCTTT